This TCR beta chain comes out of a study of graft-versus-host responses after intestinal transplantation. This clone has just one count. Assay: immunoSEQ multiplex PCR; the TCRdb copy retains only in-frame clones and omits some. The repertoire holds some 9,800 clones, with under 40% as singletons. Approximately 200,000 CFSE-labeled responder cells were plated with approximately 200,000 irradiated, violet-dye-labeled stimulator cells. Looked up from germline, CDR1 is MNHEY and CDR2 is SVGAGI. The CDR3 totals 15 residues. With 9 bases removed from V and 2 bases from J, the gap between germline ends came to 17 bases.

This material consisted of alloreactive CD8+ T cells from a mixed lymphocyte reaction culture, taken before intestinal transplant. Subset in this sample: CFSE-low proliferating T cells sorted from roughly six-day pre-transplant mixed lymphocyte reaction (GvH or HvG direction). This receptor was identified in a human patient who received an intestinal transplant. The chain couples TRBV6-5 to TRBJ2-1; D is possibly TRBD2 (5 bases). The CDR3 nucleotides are TGTGCCAGTGCAACCGGAGCGGCGCCCTACAATGAGCAGTTCTTC. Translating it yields CASATGAAPYNEQFF.